These 27 T cell receptor beta chains were sequenced from one sample in a study of blood T cells in healthy people across ages. Through a sample-barcoded 5' primer and a J-beta primer mix, a second PCR was run for roughly 6 to 12 cycles. TCRdb ran MiXCR on the 5' RACE reads and lists one entry per CDR3 protein. Of approximately 810,000 distinct CDR3 sequences listed, under 35% are singletons. Sequenced input: blood. These receptors came from a woman older than 75 in good health.

The V and J genes are TRBV27 and TRBJ1-1; 7 bases are a match to TRBD1. The J segment lost 5 bases and the V segment lost 5 bases, leaving 11 bases of the junction unmatched. Germline CDR1 is MNHEY and CDR2 is SMNVEV (reference sequence). CDR3 length equals 15 residues. Here the CDR3 DNA reads TGTGCCAGCAGTCCTATGACAGGGCCGAGTACTGAAGCTTTCTTT. Amino acids: CASSPMTGPSTEAFF.

This clonotype occurred many times. J is TRBJ2-4 and V is TRBV5-1; D could derive from TRBD1 or TRBD2 (5 bases each). Per the germline V gene, CDR1 is SGHRS and CDR2 is YFSETQ. Deletions cut 3 bases from V and 1 base from J, with 17 bases between. The CDR3 totals 17 residues. CDR3 nucleotides: TGCGCCAGCAGCTCCGGGACCTCCATCGGGGCCAAAAACATTCAGTACTTC. It yields the protein CASSSGTSIGAKNIQYF.

CDR3 sequence (DNA): TGTGCCAGCGGGGTGGGGGCGCAGGGCGAGCAGTACTTC. Translation: CASGVGAQGEQYF. V gene TRBV6-5 combines with J gene TRBJ2-4; the D gene is possibly TRBD1 (6 bases). With the DNA end fitting TRBJ2-7 better, the J assignment may be wrong. Per the germline V gene, CDR1 is MNHEY and CDR2 is SVGAGI. The CDR3 extends over 13 amino acids.

The chain recombines TRBV7-9 with TRBJ2-3; no clear D gene. Trimming stripped 1 base from V and 4 bases from J, with 9 bases between. Germline values: CDR1 SEHNR, CDR2 FQNEAQ (reference sequence). The CDR3 runs 14 residues. CDR3 region: CASSLELEADTQYF. The CDR3 DNA reads as TGTGCCAGCAGCTTAGAGCTAGAAGCAGATACGCAGTATTTT. Looking up the rest from reference TRBV7-9 and TRBJ2-3 gives the full variable domain: DTGVSQNPRHKITKRGQNVTFRCDPISEHNRLYWYRQTLGQGPEFLTYFQNEAQLEKSRLLSDRFSAERPKGSFSTLEIQRTEQGDSAMYLCASSLELEADTQYFGPGTRLTVL.

This chain uses TRBV6-5 with TRBJ1-1; maybe TRBD1 (5 bases). Trimming stripped 5 bases from V and 3 bases from J, with 19 bases between. The CDR3 is made up of 16 amino acids. The V gene's germline CDR1 is MNHEY and CDR2 SVGAGI. The CDR3 bases are TGTGCCAGCAGTCACTTGAGGAAGCAGGGTCACACTGAAGCTTTCTTT. Its translation: CASSHLRKQGHTEAFF.

As for this clonotype: Just one base apart from a much larger clone, this may be a read error. The chain combines TRBV5-1 with TRBJ1-4; tentatively, D is TRBD1 (5 bases). The CDR3 has 14 amino acids. V was cut by 3 bases and J by 7 bases, with 13 bases left in between. CDR1 is SGHRS, CDR2 YFSETQ, per germline. Written as DNA, the CDR3 is TGCGCCAGCAGCTGGGACCTTCTCAGTGAAAAACTGTTTTTT. Amino acids: CASSWDLLSEKLFF. Full variable domain (rest looked up from reference TRBV5-1 and TRBJ1-4): KAGVTQTPRYLIKTRGQQVTLSCSPISGHRSVSWYQQTPGQGLQFLFEYFSETQRNKGNFPGRFSGRQFSNSRSEMNVSTLELGDSALYLCASSWDLLSEKLFFGSGTQLSVL.

The chain carries TRBV18 and TRBJ2-7; D perhaps matches TRBD2 (6 bases). Germline CDR1 reads KGHSH; CDR2 reads LQKENI. The CDR3 covers 15 residues. The ends were cut back, 3 bases at V and 7 bases at J, with 19 bases in the middle. As DNA, the CDR3 is TGTGCCAGCTCACCTCCCGGGACTGGGGTGGGGGAGCAGTACTTC. Protein sequence: CASSPPGTGVGEQYF.

The sample holds many counts of this clonotype. The junction differs from germline at one of its ends, possibly a read error. The chain carries TRBV7-2 and TRBJ2-7; maybe TRBD1 (5 bases). Germline CDR1 is SGHTA and CDR2 is FQGNSA. This CDR3 is built from 12 residues. The CDR3 DNA sequence: TGCGCCAGCAGCTTGGATAGGGGCGAGCAGTACTTC. Its translation is CASSLDRGEQYF.

This clonotype was detected only a few times. V usage is TRBV7-2 and J usage is TRBJ2-2; maybe TRBD1 (5 bases). The germline V gene encodes CDR1 SGHTA and CDR2 FQGNSA. Trimming removed 3 bases from V and 2 bases from J, with 16 bases in between. The CDR3 is 17 residues long. The CDR3 DNA reads TGTGCCAGCAGCTTTGGTGTTTACAGGCTCAACACCGGGGAGCTGTTTTTT. This translates into CASSFGVYRLNTGELFF.

At least ten counts were recorded for this clonotype. Given a much more abundant clone one base away, this may be a read error. The CDR3 reads CARQDRGGEQFF. Here the CDR3 DNA reads TGTGCCAGGCAGGACAGGGGAGGTGAGCAGTTCTTC. V usage is TRBV6-2 or TRBV6-3 and J usage is TRBJ2-1, with TRBD1 matching 9 bases. V gave up 9 bases and J gave up 9 bases; unmatched junction bases: 6. This CDR3 region has 12 residues. Looked up from germline, CDR1 is MNHEY and CDR2 is SVGEGT.

The V gene is TRBV24-1, the J gene TRBJ2-1; TRBD2 aligns across 8 bases. The DNA end is a closer match to TRBJ2-7, so the J assignment may be wrong. The CDR3 has 13 residues. Germline V gene data show CDR1 as KGHDR and CDR2 as SFDVKD. CDR3 protein: CATGTRVVNEQYF. In nucleotides, the CDR3 is TGTGCCACCGGGACTAGAGTGGTTAATGAGCAGTACTTC.

This sequence joins TRBV7-9 and TRBJ2-7; 9 positions match TRBD1. This CDR3 spans 14 amino acids. Germline CDR1 reads SEHNR; CDR2 reads FQNEAQ (reference sequence). After removal of 3 bases from V and 4 bases from J, the junction contained 4 bases not matched to a gene. The CDR3 nucleotides are TGTGCCAGCAGCTTCCCTGGACAGGGGTACGAGCAGTACTTC. This codes for CASSFPGQGYEQYF.

This clonotype has at least ten counts. The chain is built from TRBV5-1 and TRBJ1-2; D is perhaps TRBD1 (5 bases). This CDR3 is 14 amino acids long. Germline V gives CDR1 SGHRS, CDR2 YFSETQ. Trimming took off 7 bases at V and 0 bases at J, with 13 bases between the two ends. CDR3 DNA: TGCGCCAGCTTTACAGGAGCTTCTAACTATGGCTACACCTTC. It encodes CASFTGASNYGYTF.

This clonotype appeared many times. The V and J genes are TRBV29-1 and TRBJ1-2; possible D gene TRBD1, 6 bases. V lost 3 bases and J 7 bases, leaving 18 bases between the germline ends. This CDR3 contains 14 residues. CDR1 is SQVTM and CDR2 is ANQGSEA in the germline V gene. The CDR3 nucleotides are TGCAGCGTTGAGGGGGGCAGGGGTGGGTTTGGCTACACCTTC. This codes for CSVEGGRGGFGYTF.

This clonotype was detected only a few times. A junction boundary mismatches the germline segment, possibly from a read error. The chain recombines TRBV15 with TRBJ1-5, with D possibly matching TRBD1 (6 bases). Germline V lookup: CDR1 LNHNV, CDR2 YYDKDF (reference sequence). CDR3 length: 13 residues. The CDR3 DNA follows: TGTGCCACCAGAGCCGGGGGCAAACAGCCCCAGCATTTT. Amino acid sequence: CATRAGGKQPQHF.

The chain joins TRBV12-3 or TRBV12-4 to TRBJ2-5, with 9 bases aligning to TRBD2. The CDR3 extends over 14 amino acids. The trim removed 7 bases at V and 4 bases at J, leaving 7 bases unmatched. DNA for the CDR3: TGTGCCAGCACCTTTAAACTAGCGGGAGAGACCCAGTACTTC. It encodes CASTFKLAGETQYF.

Only a few counts were recorded for this clonotype. The chain employs TRBV3-1 and TRBJ1-1; perhaps TRBD1 as D (6 bases). V lost 1 base to trimming and J lost 4 bases, with 13 bases between them. Germline V gene data show CDR1 as LGHDT and CDR2 as YNNKEL (reference sequence). The CDR3 has 15 residues. CDR3 in DNA: TGTGCCAGCAGCCAAGGGGGACGGGGGCCCACTGAAGCTTTCTTT. Encoded protein: CASSQGGRGPTEAFF. The full variable domain, rest sourced from reference TRBV3-1 and TRBJ1-1, is DTAVSQTPKYLVTQMGNDKSIKCEQNLGHDTMYWYKQDSKKFLKIMFSYNNKELIINETVPNRFSPKSPDKAHLNLHINSLELGDSAVYFCASSQGGRGPTEAFFGQGTRLTVV.

This CDR3 is CAWSLGVNTEAFF. In DNA, the CDR3 is TGTGCCTGGAGTTTAGGAGTGAACACTGAAGCTTTCTTT. V gene TRBV30 combines with J gene TRBJ1-1; unclear D gene. CDR1 is GTSNPN and CDR2 is SVGIG in the germline V gene (reference sequence). V lost 2 bases, J lost 0 bases, and 7 bases lay in between. The CDR3 length is 13 residues. The full variable domain, its missing parts supplied by reference TRBV30 and TRBJ1-1, is SQTIHQWPATLVQPVGSPLSLECTVEGTSNPNLYWYRQAAGRGLQLLFYSVGIGQISSEVPQNLSASRPQDRQFILSSKKLLLSDSGFYLCAWSLGVNTEAFFGQGTRLTVV.

As for this clonotype: One base away lies a much larger clone, so this may be a sequencing read error. The V and J genes are TRBV3-1 and TRBJ1-2; 12 nucleotides line up with TRBD1. The CDR3 loop spans 18 amino acids. Germline V gives CDR1 LGHDT, CDR2 YNNKEL (reference sequence). In nucleotides, the CDR3 is TGTGCCAGCAGCCAAGCCCGGGACAGGGGGCCGTTTAACTGTGGCTACACCTTC. Translating gives CASSQARDRGPFNCGYTF.

This clonotype was observed a handful of times. The rearrangement joins TRBV4-2 to TRBJ2-6, with 14 bases identical to TRBD2. The CDR3 length is 18 residues. V lost 6 bases, J lost 4 bases, and 8 bases stayed unmatched. Germline CDR1 LGHNA, CDR2 YNFKEQ. Here the CDR3 DNA reads TGTGCCAGCAGTGCTCGACTAGCGGGGGGGGGCGGGGCCAACGTCCTGACTTTC. Translation: CASSARLAGGGGANVLTF.

This clonotype was observed many times. The rearrangement uses TRBV29-1 and TRBJ2-5; 10 bases fit TRBD2. The junction had 3 bases not matched to a gene; V was cut back by 4 bases and J by 4 bases. CDR3 length equals 13 residues. In germline, CDR1 is SQVTM, CDR2 ANQGSEA. The CDR3: CSVGSSGGETQYF. As DNA, the CDR3 is TGCAGCGTTGGGTCTAGCGGGGGAGAGACCCAGTACTTC.

Details on this clonotype: This may stem from a read error, because a much larger clone lies one nucleotide away. The gene calls are TRBV12-3 or TRBV12-4 and TRBJ2-4; no firm D call. V gave up 2 bases and J gave up 15 bases, with 17 bases separating them. The CDR3 is made up of 13 amino acids. The CDR3 region is CASSLRIGNERYF. CDR3 sequence (DNA): TGTGCCAGCAGTTTAAGGATAGGGAACGAGCGGTACTTC.

The chain links TRBV7-6 to TRBJ1-4, with D unclear. The CDR3 is 13 residues long. Trimming removed 1 base from V and 7 bases from J, with 7 bases in between. Germline lookup yields CDR1 SGHVS and CDR2 FNYEAQ. Written as DNA, the CDR3 is TGTGCCAGCAGCTTAGTGGCTTCTGAAAAACTGTTTTTT. The encoded protein is CASSLVASEKLFF.

Notes on this clonotype: One end of the junction is discordant with germline, which a read error may explain. The rearrangement uses TRBV7-9 and TRBJ1-4, with no clear D. This CDR3 spans 13 amino acids. Germline V CDR1 and CDR2: SEHNR, FQNEAQ (reference sequence). CDR3: CSSSEGTREKLFF. In DNA, the CDR3 is TGTTCCAGCAGCGAAGGAACGAGGGAAAAACTGTTTTTT.

This clonotype was found many times. The DNA of the CDR3 is TGTGCCAGCAGCTTAGAGCTGGGACAGGGCCATTCACCCCTCCACTTT. This translates into CASSLELGQGHSPLHF. This sequence joins TRBV7-2 and TRBJ1-6, with TRBD1 matching over 9 bases. The CDR3 totals 16 residues. CDR1 SGHTA and CDR2 FQGNSA come from the germline V gene. V shed 1 base, J shed 8 bases, and the junction held 6 bases outside the gene matches.

This clonotype has ten or more counts. The chain has TRBV4-3 and TRBJ2-4; 12 nucleotides line up with TRBD1. The germline V gene encodes CDR1 LGHNA and CDR2 YSLEER. The CDR3 extends over 14 amino acids. V was clipped by 3 bases and J by 13 bases; unmatched bases: 7. The DNA of the CDR3 is TGCGCCAGCAGCCAGGGACAGGGGGCGAGGGAGCAGTACTTC. Protein sequence: CASSQGQGAREQYF.

The gene calls are TRBV7-2 and TRBJ2-2, with D perhaps given as TRBD1 or TRBD2 (6 bases each). V was pared by 4 bases and J by 7 bases, with 13 bases between. Per the germline V gene, CDR1 is SGHTA and CDR2 is FQGNSA. This CDR3 comprises 14 residues. The CDR3 sequence is CASSYGGRSGELFF. The DNA of the CDR3 is TGTGCCAGCAGCTATGGGGGGCGAAGCGGGGAGCTGTTTTTT.